Below, 3 T cell receptor beta chains from the same sample are listed, as sequenced in a study of blood T cell repertoires in COVID-19 (dated by TCRdb to between 2020 and 2021). Library generation was performed with the immunoSEQ multiplex PCR assay. Drawn from immuneACCESS, this table holds only the in-frame rearrangements with V and J called that TCRdb kept. Clones are partly lost; checked studies trace under half to an unresolved V gene and leave the rest unexplained. A total of approximately 170,000 clones appear in this sample, approximately 86% of them only once. 6.5% to 7.5% of the sample lies in the top ten. The specimen was peripheral blood. Receptor source: an elderly man with COVID-19, enrolled during active disease.

The chain joins TRBV6-2 or TRBV6-3 to TRBJ2-3; D is perhaps TRBD1 (5 bases). In germline, CDR1 is MNHEY, CDR2 SVGEGT. The length of the CDR3 is 13 residues. V was trimmed by 2 bases and J by 6 bases, leaving 9 bases between them. The CDR3 DNA is TGTGCCAGCAGTTACAGCAGGGCTGATACGCAGTATTTT. Amino acids: CASSYSRADTQYF.

This clone was counted once. The V call is TRBV5-6, the J call TRBJ2-5; the match to TRBD2 covers 12 bases. Germline V gene lookup returns CDR1 SGHDT and CDR2 YYEEEE. This CDR3 comprises 15 residues. The V segment lost 2 bases and the J segment 5 bases; nucleotides outside the gene matches: 4. The CDR3 reads CASSFRLAGGETQYF. In DNA form, the CDR3 reads TGTGCCAGCAGCTTTAGGCTAGCGGGGGGGGAGACCCAGTACTTC.

This chain joins TRBV2 and TRBJ1-5; 7 bases match TRBD1. The V segment lost 2 bases and the J segment 7 bases; nucleotides outside the gene matches: 5. From germline, CDR1 is SNHLY and CDR2 FYNNEI. The CDR3 runs 14 residues. The CDR3 nucleotides read TGTGCCAGCAGTGAATCCAACAGGGGACAGCCCCAGCATTTT. Amino acid sequence: CASSESNRGQPQHF.